This T cell receptor (beta chain) was sequenced for a study of shared clonotypes between healthy human individuals. Whole-study findings and limits: The study sampled only blood, and tissue repertoires likely differ.

Losses at the gene ends were 4 bases for V and 2 bases for J; bases not matched to a gene: 11. This CDR3 has 16 residues. CDR1 is SGHNT and CDR2 is YYREEE in the germline V gene (reference sequence). Around 300 ng DNA, some 30,000 T cell genomes, went into unsorted PBMC replicate PCRs. Per the original methods: ImmunoSEQ supplied junction-only sequences lacking quality scores, so filtering was different. The assay was immunoSEQ multiplex PCR, and TCRdb's table has in-frame clones only and misses some. V and J calls plus clone size are reproduced from that table; the DNA served to infer D and trimming. The repertoire consists of 400,000 to 600,000 clones, with nearly 80% occurring once and the leading ten covering roughly an eighth. This clone came up once. Antigen: not known. Roughly 84 million PBMCs served as the genomic DNA source for unsorted samples.

The TCR sequence derives from a woman in her thirties or forties in good health. Some clones in this sample may be carry-over from other donors' samples. Material for sequencing was PBMCs. The genes are TRBV5-4 and TRBJ2-5; 7 bases match TRBD1. The CDR3 region is CASSTTGVGPQETQYF. For the CDR3, the DNA is TGTGCCAGCAGCACCACAGGGGTGGGGCCTCAAGAGACCCAGTACTTC. Using reference TRBV5-4 and TRBJ2-5 for the parts outside the CDR3, the full variable domain is ETGVTQSPTHLIKTRGQQVTLRCSSQSGHNTVSWYQQALGQGPQFIFQYYREEENGRGNFPPRFSGLQFPNYSSELNVNALELDDSALYLCASSTTGVGPQETQYFGPGTRLLVL.